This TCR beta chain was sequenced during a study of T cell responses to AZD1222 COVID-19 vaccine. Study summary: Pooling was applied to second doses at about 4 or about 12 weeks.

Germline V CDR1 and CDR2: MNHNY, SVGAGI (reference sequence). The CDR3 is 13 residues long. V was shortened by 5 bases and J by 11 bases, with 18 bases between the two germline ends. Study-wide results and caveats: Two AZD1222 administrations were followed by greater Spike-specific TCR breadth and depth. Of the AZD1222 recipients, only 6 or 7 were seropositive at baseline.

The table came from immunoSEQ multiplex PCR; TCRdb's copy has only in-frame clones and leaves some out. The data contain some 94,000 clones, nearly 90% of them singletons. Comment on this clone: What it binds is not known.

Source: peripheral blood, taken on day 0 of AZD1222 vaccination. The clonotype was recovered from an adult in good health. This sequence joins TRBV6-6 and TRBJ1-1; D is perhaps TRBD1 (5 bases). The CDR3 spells CASSPPGTAKAFF. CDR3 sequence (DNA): TGTGCCAGCAGTCCACCGGGGACTGCGAAGGCTTTCTTT.